The source of this T cell receptor (beta chain) is a study of cytomegalovirus exposure and HLA in healthy donors. Primers: 60 Vbeta forward and 13 Jbeta reverse. Method: immunoSEQ multiplex PCR; TCRdb's copy keeps in-frame clones and lacks some. The sample holds some 220,000 clones; around 80% are singletons and the top ten take roughly 2.6%. The CDR3 runs to 17 residues. The V gene end was trimmed by 0 bases and the J gene end by 4 bases; junction bases not matched to a gene: 7. The germline V gene encodes CDR1 LNHNV and CDR2 YYDKDF (reference sequence). This clone was seen more than once but under ten times.

The receptor's source is a woman aged 55-69 years in good health and CMV-seropositive. The chain joins TRBV15 to TRBJ1-2; TRBD1 agrees at 11 bases. Sequenced: PBMCs. This CDR3 is CATSREARTGGTYGYTF. The DNA of the CDR3 is TGTGCCACCAGCAGAGAAGCCCGGACAGGGGGCACCTATGGCTACACCTTC.